This TCR beta chain was retrieved from a study of blood T cell repertoires in COVID-19. Looking at the study overall: From the United States, Italy and Spain came samples of acute and convalescent COVID-19. T cells, B-cell-depleted T cells, or PBMCs supplied cDNA or gDNA.

CDR3 length: 16 amino acids. The junction had 5 bases not matched to a gene; V was cut back by 4 bases and J by 4 bases. Germline V gene lookup returns CDR1 MNHNS and CDR2 SASEGT. In the authors' methods: It was from reference gene primer amplification that nucleated cell counts were estimated. The method was immunoSEQ multiplex PCR; TCRdb's version includes in-frame clones alone and lacks a portion of them. Clone size and V and J calls were adopted from that table, with D and trimming inferred from the DNA. The sample gives some 200,000 clones, about 91% of which show up once; approximately 1.5% is in the top ten.

The sample taken for sequencing was peripheral blood. This TCR was recovered from a man between 18 and 29 years old with active or convalescent COVID-19. This chain uses TRBV6-1 with TRBJ2-5; 14 nucleotides align to TRBD2. This CDR3 reads CASSVTGLAGVETQYF. In nucleotides, the CDR3 is TGTGCCAGCAGTGTTACGGGACTAGCGGGAGTAGAGACCCAGTACTTC.